The TCR beta chain described here comes from a study of T cell repertoires in cytomegalovirus infection (dated by TCRdb to 2018 to 2020). In terms of the full investigation: Peptide stimulations targeted recently identified HLA-C-restricted CMV epitopes, whose presentation resists viral immunomodulation, together with well-studied HLA-B-restricted epitopes. The HLA type of each donor mattered for the analysis, because public TCR beta signatures pointed to carriage of CMV infection along with the matching HLA type.

TCRdb records Illumina HiSeq 1500 as the sequencer. TCRdb redid the processing of the public reads, applying fastp at Q25 and MiXCR, and retained in-frame beta chains. Rows matching on CDR3 protein sequence are summarized as one entry with the most common DNA and genes. Across this sample there are 69,000 or so distinct CDR3 sequences, with around 28% seen only once. The leading ten clones occupy roughly three fifths of the sample. For this clonotype: Its antigen target is currently unknown. It has no much larger one-base neighbor in the sample; base qualities were not kept.

Study-wide conclusions, independent of this receptor: The ex vivo response was dominated by HLA-C-restricted CMV-specific TCR beta clonotypes, which also provided the single most frequent clonotype in two of eight donors. In both this cohort and an independent roughly 350-donor cohort, the cumulative frequency of public TCR beta family members distinguished carriers of CMV infection plus the relevant HLA type.

Sample treatment or condition, as interpreted from the label and publication: in vitro stimulation with specific CMV peptide epitopes to enrich CMV-specific T cells. The CDR3 covers 13 residues, taking in both the cysteine and the phenylalanine. The CDR3 DNA has 39 bases and is translated from base 1. The V end loses 6 bases and the J end loses 7 bases, and a stretch of 12 bases separates them. Sequences SNHLY (CDR1) and FYNNEI (CDR2) are obtained from the germline V gene. The starting material was CD8+ T cells from cultured PBMCs, obtained from culture after CMV antigen stimulation. The chain uses TRBV2 and TRBJ1-4; the D gene is possibly TRBD1, with 6 bases matching. The TCR originated in a human donor in good health (CMV status not recorded). Some clones in this sample may be carry-over from other donors' samples. The bases read TGTGCCAGCAGCGAGGGACAAGGTGAAAAACTGTTTTTT. Its amino acids are CASSEGQGEKLFF.